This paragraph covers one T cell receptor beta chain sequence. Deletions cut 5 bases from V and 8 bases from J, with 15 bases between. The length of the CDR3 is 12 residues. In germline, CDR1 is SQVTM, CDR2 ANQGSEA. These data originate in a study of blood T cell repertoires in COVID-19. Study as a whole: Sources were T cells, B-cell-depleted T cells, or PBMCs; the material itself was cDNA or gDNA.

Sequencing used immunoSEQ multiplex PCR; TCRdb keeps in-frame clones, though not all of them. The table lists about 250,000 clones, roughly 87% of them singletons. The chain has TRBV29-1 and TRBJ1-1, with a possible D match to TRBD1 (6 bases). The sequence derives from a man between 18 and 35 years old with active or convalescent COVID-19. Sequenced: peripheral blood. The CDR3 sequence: CSVSNPGTEAFF. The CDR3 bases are TGCAGCGTTTCCAACCCCGGGACAGAAGCTTTCTTT.